What follows are 12 T cell receptor beta chains derived from one specimen sequenced in a study of blood T cell repertoires in COVID-19 (dated by TCRdb to 2018 to 2020). Library preparation was by the immunoSEQ multiplex PCR assay. TCRdb's version of the immuneACCESS table is confined to in-frame rearrangements and falls short of the full clone set. An unresolved V gene accounts for under half of the shortfall where checked; the remainder is of unknown origin. This sample holds approximately 96,000 clones; nearly 95% were observed only once. The biggest ten clones account for 4% to 5.5% of the sample. Sequences were obtained from peripheral blood. The receptors come from a human donor with active COVID-19. The donor label of this sample is uncertain.

As to this clone: Other DNA sequences in this sample translate to the same CDR3. The V call is TRBV28, the J call TRBJ2-7; a weak D match, TRBD1 (6 bases). Germline V lookup: CDR1 MDHEN, CDR2 SYDVKM. This CDR3 has 13 amino acids. With 2 bases removed from V and 3 bases from J, the gap between germline ends came to 8 bases. CDR3: CASSLTGNYEQYF. The CDR3 coding sequence is TGTGCCAGCAGTTTAACAGGGAACTACGAGCAGTACTTC.

The rearrangement joins TRBV5-1 to TRBJ1-2, with 7 nucleotides matching TRBD1. V lost 6 bases to trimming and J lost 3 bases; unmatched junction nucleotides: 11. Germline-derived CDR1 and CDR2 are SGHRS and YFSETQ. The CDR3 is 15 residues long. The CDR3 bases are TGCGCCAGCACCCCTCCAGGGGGGTCTCACTATGGCTACACCTTC. Translating gives CASTPPGGSHYGYTF.

The rearrangement uses TRBV3-1 (or the pseudogene TRBV3-2) and TRBJ1-5; tentatively, D is TRBD1 (5 bases). The CDR3 length is 12 residues. The germline CDR1 and CDR2 sequences are LGHDT and YNNKEL (reference sequence). V gave up 3 bases and J gave up 7 bases, with 7 bases separating them. Here the CDR3 reads CASSQEGQPQHF. CDR3 DNA: TGTGCCAGCAGCCAGGAGGGGCAGCCCCAGCATTTT.

This rearrangement joins TRBV5-1 to TRBJ1-4, with 8 bases that match TRBD1. This CDR3 is 16 amino acids long. Germline assignment: CDR1 SGHRS and CDR2 YFSETQ. The ends lost 4 bases at V and 0 bases at J; junction bases unmatched: 5. Written as DNA, the CDR3 is TGCGCCAGCAGCACTGGACAGGGCGCAACTAATGAAAAACTGTTTTTT. Translated: CASSTGQGATNEKLFF.

The chain couples TRBV5-6 to TRBJ2-7; D is possibly TRBD1 (6 bases). CDR1 is SGHDT, CDR2 YYEEEE, per germline. V shed 0 bases and J shed 6 bases, with 22 bases lying between them. CDR3 size: 17 residues. CDR3 sequence reads: CASSLEVGWGRLGEQYF. CDR3 nucleotide sequence: TGTGCCAGCAGCTTGGAGGTTGGGTGGGGGCGCCTGGGCGAGCAGTACTTC.

V is TRBV12-5 and J is TRBJ2-5; D gene unclear. The CDR3 sequence is 13 residues long. With 5 bases removed from V and 7 bases from J, the gap between germline ends came to 14 bases. Germline V gene lookup returns CDR1 LGHNT and CDR2 FRNRAP. CDR3 sequence reads: CASGPYLDGTQYF. As DNA, the CDR3 is TGTGCTAGTGGTCCTTACCTAGACGGGACCCAGTACTTC.

This chain connects TRBV18 to TRBJ2-1; 9 nucleotides match TRBD1. J lost 8 bases, V lost 3 bases, and 8 bases had no gene match. Germline-derived CDR1 and CDR2 are KGHSH and LQKENI. The CDR3 totals 15 residues. The chain's CDR3 is CASSPAGQGIYEQFF. CDR3 coding DNA: TGTGCCAGCTCACCTGCCGGACAGGGGATTTATGAGCAGTTCTTC. Combining the CDR3 with reference TRBV18 and TRBJ2-1 gives the whole variable domain NAGVMQNPRHLVRRRGQEARLRCSPMKGHSHVYWYRQLPEEGLKFMVYLQKENIIDESGMPKERFSAEFPKEGPSILRIQQVVRGDSAAYFCASSPAGQGIYEQFFGPGTRLTVL.

The rearrangement uses TRBV7-9 and TRBJ1-4; no clear D gene. CDR1 SEHNR and CDR2 FQNEAQ come from the germline V gene (reference sequence). The germline V and J ends were trimmed by 0 bases and 0 bases, with 5 bases remaining between them. This CDR3 has 15 residues. CDR3 in DNA: TGTGCCAGCAGCTTAGCAGCCGCAACTAATGAAAAACTGTTTTTT. Translated, it gives CASSLAAATNEKLFF.

This chain uses TRBV23-1 with TRBJ2-5; 8 bases map to TRBD1. TRBV23-1 is classed as an ORF, of uncertain function. J gave up 0 bases and V 6 bases, and 18 bases lay outside the gene matches. The CDR3 has 19 residues. CDR3 loop: CASRTPDQGAAPYQETQYF. CDR3 DNA sequence: TGCGCCAGCAGAACTCCAGACCAGGGGGCTGCGCCCTACCAAGAGACCCAGTACTTC.

The V call is TRBV5-1, the J call TRBJ2-2, with TRBD1 identical over 11 bases. The CDR3 loop spans 16 amino acids. Per the germline V gene, CDR1 is SGHRS and CDR2 is YFSETQ. With 3 bases clipped from V and 4 bases from J, the junction kept 5 bases outside the gene matches. DNA of the CDR3: TGCGCCAGCAGCTCCGGACAGGGGGCGGGCACCGGGGAGCTGTTTTTT. As protein: CASSSGQGAGTGELFF.

This clone was seen only a few times. The chain combines TRBV18 with TRBJ2-1, with 11 bases lining up with TRBD2. Germline V gives CDR1 KGHSH, CDR2 LQKENI. With 3 bases clipped from V and 7 bases from J, the junction kept 2 bases outside the gene matches. The CDR3 contains 14 residues. Written as DNA, the CDR3 is TGTGCCAGCTCACCCCCTAGCGGGGGGAATGAGCAGTTCTTC. It codes for CASSPPSGGNEQFF.

The chain links TRBV3-1 (or the pseudogene TRBV3-2) to TRBJ2-7, with 7 bases matching TRBD1. Trimming at V came to 2 bases and at J to 1 base, leaving 8 bases not matched to a gene. From germline, CDR1 is LGHDT and CDR2 YNNKEL (reference sequence). The CDR3 totals 16 residues. The CDR3 region has the DNA TGTGCCAGCAGCCAACCTCCTCCGGGACAGTCCTACGAGCAGTACTTC. This codes for CASSQPPPGQSYEQYF.